This paragraph reports one T cell receptor (beta chain). The target antigen is unknown. At the DNA level, this CDR3 is encoded by other sequences in the same sample as well. The record originates from a study of shared clonotypes between healthy human individuals. Study-level results: Rarefaction showed that sequencing of sorted subsets was incomplete (despite large depth). A limitation of the genetic and exposure-history diversity represented arose from few donors.

Repertoires were generated with immunoSEQ multiplex PCR, while TCRdb's copy carries only in-frame clones and drops some. The repertoire includes some 1,400,000 clones, roughly 96% of them detected once, and approximately 1.1% sits in the top ten. The CDR3 runs to 11 residues. Germline V CDR1 and CDR2: SNHLY, FYNNEI. V was trimmed by 4 bases and J by 6 bases, leaving 6 bases between them. The sequencing input was naive CD4+ T cells sorted from blood. Subset indicated: CD45RA+ positively selected. This sequence originates from a man aged 30 to 45 in good health. The rearrangement joins TRBV2 to TRBJ1-1; D is unresolved. The CDR3 bases are TGTGCCAGCAGTGTGGGTTCTGAAGCTTTCTTT. Its protein is CASSVGSEAFF.